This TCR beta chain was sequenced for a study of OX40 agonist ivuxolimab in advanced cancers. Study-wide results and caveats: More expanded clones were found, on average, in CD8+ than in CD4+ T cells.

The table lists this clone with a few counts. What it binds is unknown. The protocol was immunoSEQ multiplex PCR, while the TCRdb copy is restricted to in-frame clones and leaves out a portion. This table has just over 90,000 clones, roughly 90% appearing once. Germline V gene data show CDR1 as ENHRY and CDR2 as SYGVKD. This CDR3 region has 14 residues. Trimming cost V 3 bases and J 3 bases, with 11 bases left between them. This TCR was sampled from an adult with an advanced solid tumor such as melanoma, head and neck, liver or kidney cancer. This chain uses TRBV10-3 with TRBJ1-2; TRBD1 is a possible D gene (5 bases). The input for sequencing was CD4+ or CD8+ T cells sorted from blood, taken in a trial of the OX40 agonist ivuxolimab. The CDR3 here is CAISDGGGDYGYTF. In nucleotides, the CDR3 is TGTGCCATCAGTGACGGGGGAGGCGACTATGGCTACACCTTC.